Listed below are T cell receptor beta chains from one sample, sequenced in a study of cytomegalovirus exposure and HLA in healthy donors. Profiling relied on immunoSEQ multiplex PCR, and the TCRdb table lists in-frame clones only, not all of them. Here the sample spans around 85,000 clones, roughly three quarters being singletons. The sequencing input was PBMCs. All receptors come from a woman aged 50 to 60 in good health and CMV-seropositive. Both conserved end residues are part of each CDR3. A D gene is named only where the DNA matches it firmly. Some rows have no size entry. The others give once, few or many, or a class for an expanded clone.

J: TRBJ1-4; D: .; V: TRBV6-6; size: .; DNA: TGTGCCAGCAGTTACCCTACTGGACACCATAATGAAAAACTGTTTTTT; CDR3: CASSYPTGHHNEKLFF
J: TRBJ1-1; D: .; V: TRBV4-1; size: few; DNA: TGCGCCAGCAGCCGGGGGAGGACTGAAGCTTTCTTT; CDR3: CASSRGRTEAFF
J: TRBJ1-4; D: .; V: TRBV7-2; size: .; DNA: TGTGCCAGCAGACAGGGTTTTAATGAAAAACTGTTTTTT; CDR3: CASRQGFNEKLFF
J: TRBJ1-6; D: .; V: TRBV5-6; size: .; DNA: TGTGCCAGCAGCTTGCTGGCTAGCTCCTATAATTCACCCCTCCACTTT; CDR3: CASSLLASSYNSPLHF
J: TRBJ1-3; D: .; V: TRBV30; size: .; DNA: TGTGCCTGGAGTATGCTGGCAGGAGGAAACACCATATATTTT; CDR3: CAWSMLAGGNTIYF
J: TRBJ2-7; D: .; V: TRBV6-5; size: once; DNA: TGTGCCAGCAGACCAAGAGGTCGCTACGAGCAGTACTTC; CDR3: CASRPRGRYEQYF
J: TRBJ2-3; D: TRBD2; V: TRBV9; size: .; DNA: TGTGCCAGCAGCGTAGGTAACGGGGGGGGCACAGATACGCAGTATTTT; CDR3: CASSVGNGGGTDTQYF
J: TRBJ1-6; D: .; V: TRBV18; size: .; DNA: TGTGCCAGCTCACAAGACCCGTGGGGAGGCAATTCACCCCTCCACTTT; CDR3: CASSQDPWGGNSPLHF
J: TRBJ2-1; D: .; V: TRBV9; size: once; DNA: TGTGCCAGCAGCGTAGAGGGGAATGAGCAGTTCTTC; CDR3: CASSVEGNEQFF
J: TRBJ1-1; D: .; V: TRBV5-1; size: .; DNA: TGCGCCAGCAGCTCTAGACAGACGAACACTGAAGCTTTCTTT; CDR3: CASSSRQTNTEAFF
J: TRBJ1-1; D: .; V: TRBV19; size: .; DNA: TGTGCCAGTAGTTCCGGTCCTGAAGCTTTCTTT; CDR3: CASSSGPEAFF
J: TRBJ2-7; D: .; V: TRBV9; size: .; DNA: TGTGCCAGCAGGAATAGTTACGAGCAGTACTTC; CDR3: CASRNSYEQYF
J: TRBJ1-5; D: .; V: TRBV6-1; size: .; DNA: TGTGCCAGCAGTGAAAGGGCGGACAGCTCGGCTCAGCCCCAGCATTTT; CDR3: CASSERADSSAQPQHF
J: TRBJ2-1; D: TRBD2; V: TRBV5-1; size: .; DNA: TGCGCCAGCAGCTTGGCTAACGGGGGGGAGGTGGATGAGCAGTTCTTC; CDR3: CASSLANGGEVDEQFF